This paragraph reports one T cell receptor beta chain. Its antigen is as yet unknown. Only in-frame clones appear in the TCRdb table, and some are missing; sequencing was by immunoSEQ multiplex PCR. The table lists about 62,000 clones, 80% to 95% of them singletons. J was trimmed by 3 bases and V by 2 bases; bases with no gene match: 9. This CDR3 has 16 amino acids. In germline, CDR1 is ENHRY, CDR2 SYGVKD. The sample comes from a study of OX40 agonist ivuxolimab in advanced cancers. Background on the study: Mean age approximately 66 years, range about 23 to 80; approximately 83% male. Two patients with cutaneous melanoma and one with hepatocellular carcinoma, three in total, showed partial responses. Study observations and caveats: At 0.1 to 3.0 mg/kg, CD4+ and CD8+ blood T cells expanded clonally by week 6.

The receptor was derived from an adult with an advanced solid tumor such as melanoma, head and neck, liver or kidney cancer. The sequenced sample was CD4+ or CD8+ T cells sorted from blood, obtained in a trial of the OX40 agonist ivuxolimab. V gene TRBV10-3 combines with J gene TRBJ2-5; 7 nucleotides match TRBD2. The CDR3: CAISETRSSGEETQYF. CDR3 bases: TGTGCCATCAGTGAGACTCGGTCTAGCGGTGAAGAGACCCAGTACTTC.